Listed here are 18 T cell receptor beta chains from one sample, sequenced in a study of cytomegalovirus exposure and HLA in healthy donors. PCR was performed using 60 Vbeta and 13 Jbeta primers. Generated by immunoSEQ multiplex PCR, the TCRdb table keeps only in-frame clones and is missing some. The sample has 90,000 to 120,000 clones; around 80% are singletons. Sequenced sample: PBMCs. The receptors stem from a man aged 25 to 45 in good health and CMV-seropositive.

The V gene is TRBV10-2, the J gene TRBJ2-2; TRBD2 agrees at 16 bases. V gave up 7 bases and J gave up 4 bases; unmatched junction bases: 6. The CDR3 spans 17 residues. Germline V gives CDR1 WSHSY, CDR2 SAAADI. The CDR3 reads CASTGLAGGPGTGELFF. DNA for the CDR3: TGCGCCAGCACGGGACTAGCGGGGGGGCCGGGCACCGGGGAGCTGTTTTTT.

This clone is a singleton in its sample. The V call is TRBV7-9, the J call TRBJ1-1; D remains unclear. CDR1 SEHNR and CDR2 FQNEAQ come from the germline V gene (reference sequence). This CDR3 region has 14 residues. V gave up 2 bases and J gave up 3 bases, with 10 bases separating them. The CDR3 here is CASSLRDAYTEAFF. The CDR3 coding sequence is TGTGCCAGCAGCTTACGCGATGCGTACACTGAAGCTTTCTTT.

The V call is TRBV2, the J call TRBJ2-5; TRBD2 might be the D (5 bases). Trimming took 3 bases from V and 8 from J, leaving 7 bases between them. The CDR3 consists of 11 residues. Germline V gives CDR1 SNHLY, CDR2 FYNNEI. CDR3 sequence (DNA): TGTGCCAGCAGTGAGGGAGACACCCAGTACTTC. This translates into CASSEGDTQYF.

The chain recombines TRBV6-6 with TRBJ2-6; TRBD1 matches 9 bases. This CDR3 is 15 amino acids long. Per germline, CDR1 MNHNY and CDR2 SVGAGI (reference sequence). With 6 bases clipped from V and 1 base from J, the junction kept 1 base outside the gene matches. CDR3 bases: TGTGCCAGCAGGACAGGGGGGTCTGGGGCCAACGTCCTGACTTTC. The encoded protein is CASRTGGSGANVLTF.

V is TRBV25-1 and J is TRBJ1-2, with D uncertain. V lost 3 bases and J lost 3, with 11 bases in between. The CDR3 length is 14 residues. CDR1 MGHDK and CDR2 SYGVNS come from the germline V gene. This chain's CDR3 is CASSDPKAYYGYTF. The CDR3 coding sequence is TGTGCCAGCAGTGACCCCAAAGCGTACTATGGCTACACCTTC.

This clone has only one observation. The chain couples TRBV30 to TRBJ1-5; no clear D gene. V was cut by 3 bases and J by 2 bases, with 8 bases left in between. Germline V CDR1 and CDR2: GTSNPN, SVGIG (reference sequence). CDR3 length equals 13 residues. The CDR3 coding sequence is TGTGCCTGGAGCGTAGCGGGCAATCAGCCCCAGCATTTT. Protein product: CAWSVAGNQPQHF.

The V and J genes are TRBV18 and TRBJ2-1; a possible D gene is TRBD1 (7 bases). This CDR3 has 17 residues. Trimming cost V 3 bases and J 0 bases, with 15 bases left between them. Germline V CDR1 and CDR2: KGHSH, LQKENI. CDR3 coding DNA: TGTGCCAGCTCACCCCAGGGGGGCCCGAGCTCCTACAATGAGCAGTTCTTC. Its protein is CASSPQGGPSSYNEQFF.

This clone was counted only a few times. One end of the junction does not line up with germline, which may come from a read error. The CDR3 coding sequence is TGTGCCAGCAGTTTAGAGGGCGGGGGAAGAGGAAACAGTCAGTACTTC. The encoded protein is CASSLEGGGRGNSQYF. The chain couples TRBV28 to TRBJ2-4, with TRBD2 identical over 7 bases. Germline CDR1 reads MDHEN; CDR2 reads SYDVKM. CDR3 size: 16 residues.

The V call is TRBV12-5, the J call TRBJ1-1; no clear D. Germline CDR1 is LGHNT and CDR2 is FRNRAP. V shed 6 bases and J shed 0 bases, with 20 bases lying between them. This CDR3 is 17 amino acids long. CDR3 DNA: TGTGCTAGTGGATCCGACCGAACACAGACATTGAACACTGAAGCTTTCTTT. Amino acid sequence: CASGSDRTQTLNTEAFF.

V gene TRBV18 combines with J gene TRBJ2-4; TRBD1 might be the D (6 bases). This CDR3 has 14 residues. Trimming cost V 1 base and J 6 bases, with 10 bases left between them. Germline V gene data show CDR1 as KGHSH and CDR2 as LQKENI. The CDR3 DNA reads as TGTGCCAGCTCACCACAAGGACAGCCAAACATTCAGTACTTC. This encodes CASSPQGQPNIQYF.

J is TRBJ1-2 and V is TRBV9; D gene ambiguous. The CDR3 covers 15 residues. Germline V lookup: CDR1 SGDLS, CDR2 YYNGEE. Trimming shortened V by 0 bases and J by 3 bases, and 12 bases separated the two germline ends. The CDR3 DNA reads TGTGCCAGCAGCGTAGATAGAACGGCGGACTATGGCTACACCTTC. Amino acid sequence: CASSVDRTADYGYTF.

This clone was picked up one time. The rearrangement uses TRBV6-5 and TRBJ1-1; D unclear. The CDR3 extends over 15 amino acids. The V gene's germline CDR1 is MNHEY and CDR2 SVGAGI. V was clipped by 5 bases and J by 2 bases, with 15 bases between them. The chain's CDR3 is CASSSWEGLNTEAFF. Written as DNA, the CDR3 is TGTGCCAGCAGTAGTTGGGAGGGATTAAACACTGAAGCTTTCTTT.

The CDR3 loop is CASSVQGGNEQFF. In DNA form, the CDR3 reads TGTGCCAGCAGCGTACAGGGGGGGAATGAGCAGTTCTTC. V and J are TRBV7-7 and TRBJ2-1, with TRBD1 as a possible D gene (8 bases). The CDR3 extends over 13 amino acids. V lost 5 bases, J lost 7 bases, and 12 bases lay in between. Germline-derived CDR1 and CDR2 are SSHAT and FNYEAQ (reference sequence). Variable domain in full (rest from reference TRBV7-7 and TRBJ2-1): GAGVSQSPRYKVTKRGQDVTLRCDPISSHATLYWYQQALGQGPEFLTYFNYEAQPDKSGLPSDRFSAERPEGSISTLTIQRTEQRDSAMYRCASSVQGGNEQFFGPGTRLTVL.

CDR3 loop: CASRSTHSPLHF. CDR3 coding DNA: TGTGCCAGCAGATCGACTCATTCACCCCTCCACTTT. This chain connects TRBV2 to TRBJ1-6; D not resolved. The germline V gene encodes CDR1 SNHLY and CDR2 FYNNEI. The CDR3 is 12 amino acids. Trimming left V 6 bases short and J 8 bases short, with 8 bases between. Together with reference TRBV2 and TRBJ1-6, the CDR3 gives the full variable domain: EPEVTQTPSHQVTQMGQEVILRCVPISNHLYFYWYRQILGQKVEFLVSFYNNEISEKSEIFDDQFSVERPDGSNFTLKIRSTKLEDSAMYFCASRSTHSPLHFGNGTRLTVT.

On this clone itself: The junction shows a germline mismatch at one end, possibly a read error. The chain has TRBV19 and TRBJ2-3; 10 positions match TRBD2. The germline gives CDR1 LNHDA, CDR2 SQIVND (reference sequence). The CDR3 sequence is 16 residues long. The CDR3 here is CAGSIGKLAGTDTQYF. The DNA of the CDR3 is TGTGCCGGTAGTATAGGAAAACTAGCGGGGACAGATACGCAGTATTTT.

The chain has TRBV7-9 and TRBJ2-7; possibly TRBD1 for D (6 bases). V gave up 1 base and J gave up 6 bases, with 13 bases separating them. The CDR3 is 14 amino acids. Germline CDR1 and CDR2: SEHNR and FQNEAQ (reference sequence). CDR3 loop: CASSLEPGHSEQYF. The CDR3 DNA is TGTGCCAGCAGCTTAGAGCCGGGACATAGCGAGCAGTACTTC.

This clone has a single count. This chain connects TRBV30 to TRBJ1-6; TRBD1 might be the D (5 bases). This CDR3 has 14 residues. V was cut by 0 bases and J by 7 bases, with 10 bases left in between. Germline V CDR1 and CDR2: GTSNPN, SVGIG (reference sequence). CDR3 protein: CAWSVKGANSPLHF. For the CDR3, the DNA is TGTGCCTGGAGTGTAAAAGGGGCGAATTCACCCCTCCACTTT.

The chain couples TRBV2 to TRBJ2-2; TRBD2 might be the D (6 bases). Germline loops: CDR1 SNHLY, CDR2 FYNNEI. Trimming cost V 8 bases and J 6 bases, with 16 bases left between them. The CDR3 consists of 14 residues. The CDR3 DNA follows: TGTGCCAGCCGGTGGCGGGGCGACTCCGGGGAGCTGTTTTTT. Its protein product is CASRWRGDSGELFF.